The 19 T cell receptor beta chains presented below share a single source sample, sequenced in a study of T cell responses to AZD1222 COVID-19 vaccine. TCRdb keeps only in-frame clones here, not all; method: immunoSEQ multiplex PCR. The sample lists about 140,000 clones, more than 85% occurring once. Specimen: peripheral blood, collected 28 days after the second AZD1222 dose. These receptors came from an adult who received the AZD1222 COVID-19 vaccine.

The chain employs TRBV6-5 and TRBJ2-1, with no clear D. Trimming removed 0 bases from V and 0 bases from J, with 9 bases in between. This CDR3 has 16 residues. Germline assignment: CDR1 MNHEY and CDR2 SVGAGI. The CDR3 DNA reads TGTGCCAGCAGTTACTCCCTCAGAAGCTCCTACAATGAGCAGTTCTTC. Translating gives CASSYSLRSSYNEQFF.

The chain carries TRBV29-1 and TRBJ2-1, with D possibly being TRBD2 (6 bases). CDR1 SQVTM and CDR2 ANQGSEA come from the germline V gene. This CDR3 region has 13 residues. V was trimmed by 4 bases and J by 4 bases, leaving 11 bases between them. CDR3 nucleotides: TGCAGCGTTGCCGAGGCGGGGTACAATGAGCAGTTCTTC. This codes for CSVAEAGYNEQFF.

This clone was found once. The chain employs TRBV7-6 and TRBJ2-1, with 11 bases identical to TRBD2. CDR1 and CDR2 (germline): SGHVS, FNYEAQ. V was clipped by 1 base and J by 3 bases; unmatched bases: 5. The CDR3 spans 17 residues. Here the CDR3 reads CASSLGLAGGGYNEQFF. Here the CDR3 DNA reads TGTGCCAGCAGCTTAGGGTTAGCGGGAGGGGGCTACAATGAGCAGTTCTTC.

The rearrangement uses TRBV18 and TRBJ1-1, with unresolved D. Trimming pared 3 bases from V and 3 bases from J, leaving 11 bases between. Germline CDR1 reads KGHSH; CDR2 reads LQKENI. This CDR3 is built from 14 residues. The CDR3 loop is CASSPQAADTEAFF. The DNA for the CDR3 is TGTGCCAGCTCACCTCAGGCCGCGGACACTGAAGCTTTCTTT.

V is TRBV27 and J is TRBJ2-5; TRBD1 aligns across 7 bases. From germline, CDR1 is MNHEY and CDR2 SMNVEV (reference sequence). V dropped 5 bases and J dropped 5; count of bases not matched to a gene: 20. The CDR3 covers 18 residues. The CDR3 is CASSPFPRNPGGPETQYF. DNA for the CDR3: TGTGCCAGCAGTCCCTTCCCTAGAAACCCAGGGGGACCGGAGACCCAGTACTTC.

In its sample, this clone was seen many times. The chain carries TRBV19 and TRBJ1-1, with 7 bases fitting TRBD1. Germline-derived CDR1 and CDR2 are LNHDA and SQIVND (reference sequence). V shed 6 bases, J shed 4 bases, and the junction held 11 bases outside the gene matches. The CDR3 loop spans 15 amino acids. Written as DNA, the CDR3 is TGTGCCAGTAGAACGAAAGGGGGCTTTAGCACTGAAGCTTTCTTT. Its translation is CASRTKGGFSTEAFF.

The gene calls are TRBV5-1 and TRBJ1-3; tentative D call: TRBD1 (5 bases). Trimming removed 1 base from V and 0 bases from J, with 11 bases in between. The CDR3 length is 16 residues. Germline V gene data show CDR1 as SGHRS and CDR2 as YFSETQ. CDR3 residues: CASSLWTPNSGNTIYF. The CDR3 nucleotides are TGCGCCAGCAGCTTGTGGACACCGAACTCTGGAAACACCATATATTTT.

V is TRBV27 and J is TRBJ1-6; D unresolved. This CDR3 has 16 amino acids. V shed 4 bases and J shed 0 bases, with 10 bases lying between them. In germline, CDR1 is MNHEY, CDR2 SMNVEV (reference sequence). The CDR3 loop is CASSSLGSSYNSPLHF. CDR3 DNA: TGTGCCAGCAGTTCCCTAGGGAGCTCCTATAATTCACCCCTCCACTTT.

This clone was found a few times. The rearrangement uses TRBV5-4 and TRBJ2-1, with D perhaps TRBD2 (6 bases). The V gene's germline CDR1 is SGHNT and CDR2 YYREEE (reference sequence). The germline V and J ends were trimmed by 4 bases and 6 bases, with 14 bases remaining between them. The CDR3 covers 14 residues. The CDR3 spells CASSLSTRGNEQFF. The DNA of the CDR3 is TGTGCCAGCAGCCTGTCGACTAGAGGCAATGAGCAGTTCTTC.

This chain joins TRBV5-1 and TRBJ2-7; 11 bases match TRBD2. This CDR3 has 16 amino acids. J gave up 5 bases and V 2 bases, and 9 bases lay outside the gene matches. From germline, CDR1 is SGHRS and CDR2 YFSETQ. CDR3 sequence: CASSLTSTSGVNEQYF. The CDR3 nucleotides read TGCGCCAGCAGCTTAACTTCGACTAGCGGGGTAAACGAGCAGTACTTC.

Only one count was recorded for this clone. This CDR3 is CASSLGLAGNDEQFF. In DNA, the CDR3 is TGTGCCAGCAGCTTGGGGCTAGCGGGAAACGATGAGCAGTTCTTC. The chain combines TRBV5-6 with TRBJ2-1; TRBD2 matches 9 bases. Germline V gene data show CDR1 as SGHDT and CDR2 as YYEEEE. The length of the CDR3 is 15 residues. With 0 bases clipped from V and 8 bases from J, the junction kept 6 bases outside the gene matches.

The chain uses TRBV28 and TRBJ2-7, with 7 bases aligning to TRBD1. Germline V gene lookup returns CDR1 MDHEN and CDR2 SYDVKM. This CDR3 comprises 13 residues. The junction had 7 bases not matched to a gene; V was cut back by 5 bases and J by 6 bases. CDR3 nucleotide sequence: TGTGCCAGCAGTCCCTGGGACAGTCCCGAGCAGTACTTC. This encodes CASSPWDSPEQYF.

The V gene is TRBV30, the J gene TRBJ1-5; D uncertain. There are 12 residues in the CDR3. V was cut by 4 bases and J by 6 bases, with 10 bases left in between. Looked up from germline, CDR1 is GTSNPN and CDR2 is SVGIG (reference sequence). In DNA, the CDR3 is TGTGCCTGGAAGAAGGTGGGTCAGCCCCAGCATTTT. This codes for CAWKKVGQPQHF.

The chain recombines TRBV6-2 or TRBV6-3 with TRBJ2-7; 7 bases agree with TRBD1. From germline, CDR1 is MNHEY and CDR2 SVGEGT. This CDR3 contains 17 residues. V gave up 4 bases and J gave up 2 bases; unmatched junction bases: 14. The CDR3 nucleotides read TGTGCCAGCAGTTTCCCGTACTCCGGGACAGTGGCCTACGAGCAGTACTTC. Its protein product is CASSFPYSGTVAYEQYF.

V gene TRBV28 combines with J gene TRBJ1-6; D perhaps matches TRBD1 (5 bases). The CDR3 has 13 amino acids. Trimming left V 11 bases short and J 7 bases short, with 15 bases between. Germline CDR1 is MDHEN and CDR2 is SYDVKM. CDR3 in DNA: TGTGCCGGGGGGAGTTGGGGGAATTCACCCCTCCACTTT. Translation: CAGGSWGNSPLHF.

This clone occurred a few times. This chain uses TRBV6-5 with TRBJ1-2; perhaps TRBD1 as D (6 bases). The V gene lost 6 bases and the J gene lost 5 bases, with 19 bases spanning the gap. The length of the CDR3 is 15 residues. Looked up from germline, CDR1 is MNHEY and CDR2 is SVGAGI. The CDR3, as DNA: TGTGCCAGCAGGGGAAGGACAGTGACTTTGTATGGCTACACCTTC. It is translated as CASRGRTVTLYGYTF.

This clone has a single count. The chain recombines TRBV28 with TRBJ2-7, with TRBD2 matching over 9 bases. Per germline, CDR1 MDHEN and CDR2 SYDVKM. The CDR3 runs to 13 residues. With V trimmed by 2 bases and J by 7 bases, 3 bases remained unmatched. CDR3 sequence (DNA): TGTGCCAGCAGTTTAGCGGGAGGGGTTGAGCAGTACTTC. Its translation: CASSLAGGVEQYF. Complete variable domain (other parts from reference TRBV28 and TRBJ2-7): DVKVTQSSRYLVKRTGEKVFLECVQDMDHENMFWYRQDPGLGLRLIYFSYDVKMKEKGDIPEGYSVSREKKERFSLILESASTNQTSMYLCASSLAGGVEQYFGPGTRLTVT.

This clone was found once. Here the CDR3 reads CASSPYDRAEQYF. In nucleotides, the CDR3 is TGTGCCAGCAGCCCCTACGACAGGGCGGAGCAGTACTTC. The V call is TRBV11-1, the J call TRBJ2-7; 7 bases match TRBD1. V lost 5 bases and J lost 7; bases outside the gene matches: 8. Germline CDR1 SGHAT, CDR2 FQDESV (reference sequence). The CDR3 is 13 residues long.

The CDR3 sequence: CASRGVTRIYGYTF. The CDR3 DNA sequence: TGTGCCAGCAGGGGAGTAACACGGATCTACGGCTACACCTTC. This chain links TRBV28 with TRBJ1-2, with D unresolved. The germline gives CDR1 MDHEN, CDR2 SYDVKM. V was trimmed by 6 bases and J by 8 bases, leaving 19 bases between them. CDR3 length equals 14 residues.